The rows below give T cell receptor beta chains drawn from one sample of a study of blood T cell repertoires in COVID-19. Clones were sequenced by immunoSEQ multiplex PCR, and TCRdb holds only the in-frame ones, with some missing. Of about 180,000 clones detected, roughly 87% appear once; the ten largest clones hold under 3%. Input material: PBMCs or T cells enriched from blood (not recorded which). The receptor set was obtained from a woman between 40 and 50 years old with acute COVID-19. Both conserved end residues are part of each CDR3. The D gene is left open where the match is weak. Size tells how often a clone was seen (once, few, many) or the class of an expanded clone, and some rows leave it out.

v_call	j_call	d_call	clone_size	cdr3_length	cdr3_aa	cdr3_nt
TRBV4-3	TRBJ1-2	TRBD1	NA	13	CASSPGDRGGYTF	TGCGCCAGCAGCCCTGGAGACAGGGGTGGCTACACCTTC
TRBV9	TRBJ1-6	TRBD1	NA	16	CASSVGQGASNSPLHF	TGTGCCAGCAGCGTAGGACAGGGGGCCAGTAATTCACCCCTCCACTTT
TRBV28	TRBJ2-2	TRBD2	NA	12	CATGTSAGELFF	TGTGCCACCGGGACTAGCGCCGGGGAGCTGTTTTTT
TRBV9	TRBJ1-2	NA	few	13	CASSVGRDTLYTF	TGTGCCAGCAGCGTAGGCCGGGACACCCTCTACACCTTC
TRBV5-6	TRBJ2-1	TRBD1	NA	13	CASSWGTVNEQFF	TGTGCCAGCAGCTGGGGGACAGTTAATGAGCAGTTCTTC
TRBV3-1/TRBV3-2	TRBJ2-3	NA	NA	14	CASSQGRLIDTQYF	TGTGCCAGCAGCCAAGGAAGACTGATAGATACGCAGTATTTT
TRBV7-9	TRBJ2-1	TRBD2	once	16	CASSLVAGRAGIEQFF	TGTGCCAGCAGCTTAGTAGCCGGGAGGGCCGGTATTGAGCAGTTCTTC
TRBV4-2	TRBJ1-1	NA	NA	11	CASSLRSEAFF	TGTGCCAGCAGCCTCCGGAGCGAAGCTTTCTTT
TRBV4-1	TRBJ2-4	NA	NA	19	CASSQERGSNELAKNIQYF	TGCGCCAGCAGCCAAGAACGGGGTTCCAACGAACTAGCCAAAAACATTCAGTACTTC
TRBV7-6	TRBJ2-3	TRBD2	NA	17	CASSTQPGTSGTDTQYF	TGTGCCAGCAGCACCCAGCCCGGGACTAGCGGCACAGATACGCAGTATTTT
TRBV27	TRBJ2-5	TRBD1	NA	15	CASRTARGQEETQYF	TGTGCCAGTCGAACGGCCAGGGGGCAGGAGGAGACCCAGTACTTC
TRBV7-9	TRBJ1-1	NA	NA	12	CASGEWNTEAFF	TGTGCCAGCGGTGAGTGGAACACTGAAGCTTTCTTT
TRBV18	TRBJ2-3	NA	NA	15	CASSPLQGKADTQYF	TGTGCCAGCTCACCGCTTCAGGGGAAGGCAGATACGCAGTATTTT
TRBV7-8	TRBJ2-1	NA	NA	15	CASSLSAGTYNEQFF	TGTGCCAGCAGCCTCAGTGCGGGGACGTACAATGAGCAGTTCTTC
TRBV18	TRBJ2-5	TRBD1	once	16	CASSPTTGGIQETQYF	TGTGCCAGCTCACCGACGACAGGGGGCATCCAAGAGACCCAGTACTTC
TRBV25-1	TRBJ2-5	TRBD1	NA	15	CASSDQGTGKETQYF	TGTGCCAGCAGTGACCAAGGGACAGGAAAAGAGACCCAGTACTTC
TRBV24-1	TRBJ2-3	TRBD1	NA	14	CATSDTGGPDTQYF	TGTGCCACCAGTGATACAGGGGGCCCAGATACGCAGTATTTT
TRBV4-2	TRBJ1-5	TRBD1	NA	16	CASSQEIGQGRQPQHF	TGTGCCAGCAGCCAAGAGATCGGACAGGGCCGGCAGCCCCAGCATTTT
TRBV2	TRBJ1-6	TRBD1	NA	12	CASMTGGTPLHF	TGTGCCAGCATGACAGGGGGCACACCCCTCCACTTT
TRBV3-1/TRBV3-2	TRBJ2-3	TRBD2	NA	17	CASSQDGGLGPPDTQYF	TGTGCCAGCAGCCAAGACGGGGGACTAGGTCCCCCAGATACGCAGTATTTT
TRBV7-2	TRBJ1-2	TRBD1	few	12	CASSETGTGYTF	TGTGCCAGCAGCGAGACAGGGACAGGCTACACCTTC
TRBV3-1/TRBV3-2	TRBJ2-1	TRBD2	NA	20	CASSQDKGLAGGWGSNEQFF	TGTGCCAGCAGCCAAGATAAAGGGCTAGCGGGGGGCTGGGGGAGCAATGAGCAGTTCTTC
TRBV2	TRBJ1-2	NA	once	13	CASDQGSNYGYTF	TGTGCCAGCGACCAGGGCTCCAACTATGGCTACACCTTC
TRBV2	TRBJ1-1	NA	NA	12	CASRRSRTEAFF	TGTGCCAGCAGGAGGAGTAGGACTGAAGCTTTCTTT
TRBV19	TRBJ1-6	NA	NA	17	CASSIDRWEERDSPLHF	TGTGCCAGTAGTATAGATCGATGGGAAGAGCGGGATTCACCCCTCCACTTT
TRBV3-1/TRBV3-2	TRBJ2-5	TRBD2	NA	15	CASSPMTSGGETQYF	TGTGCCAGCAGCCCGATGACTAGCGGGGGGGAGACCCAGTACTTC
TRBV27	TRBJ2-3	TRBD1	NA	16	CASSINRGTSTDTQYF	TGTGCCAGCAGTATAAACAGGGGCACTAGCACAGATACGCAGTATTTT
TRBV20-1	TRBJ2-3	NA	NA	15	CSASLPTSTADTQYF	TGCAGTGCTAGTCTCCCGACTAGTACAGCAGATACGCAGTATTTT
TRBV5-1	TRBJ2-1	TRBD2	NA	18	CASSLGAWLLAGHNEQFF	TGCGCCAGCAGCTTGGGCGCCTGGCTTCTAGCGGGTCACAATGAGCAGTTCTTC
TRBV3-1/TRBV3-2	TRBJ2-5	NA	few	14	CASSPTVLIETQYF	TGTGCCAGCAGCCCTACAGTCCTTATAGAGACCCAGTACTTC
TRBV20-1	TRBJ2-7	NA	NA	15	CSASHWAASVDEQYF	TGCAGTGCTAGTCACTGGGCTGCTAGCGTCGACGAGCAGTACTTC
TRBV9	TRBJ2-3	NA	NA	15	CASSVEPGSTDTQYF	TGTGCCAGCAGCGTAGAACCAGGATCCACAGATACGCAGTATTTT
TRBV2	TRBJ2-5	NA	NA	13	CASNLGLQETQYF	TGTGCCAGCAATTTGGGACTGCAAGAGACCCAGTACTTC
TRBV5-1	TRBJ2-5	TRBD2	NA	15	CASSIGTSGLETQYF	TGCGCCAGCAGCATCGGGACTAGCGGGCTAGAGACCCAGTACTTC
TRBV19	TRBJ2-3	TRBD2	NA	14	CASNLRGSTDTQYF	TGTGCCAGTAATCTGCGGGGGAGCACAGATACGCAGTATTTT
TRBV20-1	TRBJ2-7	NA	NA	9	CSARKGRCF	TGCAGTGCTAGGAAGGGGCGGTGTTTC
TRBV7-9	TRBJ1-2	TRBD1	NA	16	CASSLDRGSVGYGYTF	TGTGCCAGCAGCTTAGACAGGGGTTCGGTGGGCTATGGCTACACCTTC
TRBV13	TRBJ1-3	NA	NA	14	CASKGANGGNTIYF	TGTGCCAGCAAAGGGGCGAATGGTGGAAACACCATATATTTT
TRBV18	TRBJ2-5	NA	NA	17	CASSPPRYSGVQETQYF	TGTGCCAGCTCACCACCGAGGTATAGCGGAGTACAAGAGACCCAGTACTTC
TRBV29-1	TRBJ2-5	NA	NA	14	CSVTGTGIKETQYF	TGCAGCGTTACCGGGACTGGAATTAAAGAGACCCAGTACTTC
TRBV9	TRBJ2-3	NA	NA	14	CASSVATQGDTQYF	TGTGCCAGCAGCGTAGCCACGCAGGGAGATACGCAGTATTTT
TRBV10-3	TRBJ2-7	NA	NA	15	CAISVGRESSYEQYF	TGTGCCATCAGTGTGGGCAGGGAAAGCTCCTACGAGCAGTACTTC
TRBV6-2/TRBV6-3	TRBJ2-1	NA	once	19	CASSPPGFRGRISYNEQFF	TGTGCCAGCAGCCCACCCGGGTTCCGAGGGAGGATTTCCTACAATGAGCAGTTCTTC
TRBV6-5	TRBJ2-7	NA	NA	12	CASSLQGTEQYF	TGTGCCAGCAGTTTACAGGGTACCGAGCAGTACTTC
TRBV3-1/TRBV3-2	TRBJ2-7	TRBD2	NA	13	CASSQVAGDEQYF	TGTGCCAGCAGCCAGGTAGCGGGAGACGAGCAGTACTTC
TRBV29-1	TRBJ2-3	TRBD1	NA	14	CSGFGTGGADTQYF	TGCAGCGGCTTCGGGACAGGGGGGGCAGATACGCAGTATTTT
TRBV6-1	TRBJ1-4	NA	NA	15	CASSQDFRPNEKLFF	TGTGCCAGCAGCCAGGATTTTAGGCCGAATGAAAAACTGTTTTTT
TRBV7-6	TRBJ2-6	NA	NA	16	CASSNRKASGANVLTF	TGTGCCAGCAGCAACAGGAAAGCCTCTGGGGCCAACGTCCTGACTTTC
TRBV4-1	TRBJ2-7	NA	once	15	CASSQDRTPLPEQYF	TGCGCCAGCAGCCAAGATAGGACACCCCTACCTGAGCAGTACTTC
TRBV12-5	TRBJ1-5	NA	many	15	CASGLGQGDYQPQHF	TGTGCTAGTGGTTTGGGGCAGGGTGATTATCAGCCCCAGCATTTT
TRBV4-1	TRBJ2-2	TRBD2	NA	17	CASSHASGRVNTGELFF	TGCGCCAGCAGCCACGCTAGCGGGAGGGTGAACACCGGGGAGCTGTTTTTT
TRBV29-1	TRBJ2-3	TRBD2	NA	14	CSVVLAGITDTQYF	TGCAGCGTTGTCTTAGCGGGGATAACAGATACGCAGTATTTT
TRBV7-9	TRBJ1-1	NA	NA	14	CASSLARGDTEAFF	TGTGCCAGCAGCTTAGCCAGGGGTGACACTGAAGCTTTCTTT
TRBV7-8	TRBJ1-6	TRBD1	NA	17	CASSLGSGGIYNSPLHF	TGTGCCAGCAGCTTAGGGTCAGGGGGCATCTATAATTCACCCCTCCACTTT
TRBV3-1/TRBV3-2	TRBJ2-2	TRBD1	once	16	CASSQRTGANTGELFF	TGTGCCAGCAGCCAACGGACAGGGGCGAACACCGGGGAGCTGTTTTTT
TRBV6-5	TRBJ2-5	NA	NA	10	CASPRGGQYF	TGTGCCTCCCCCCGGGGAGGCCAGTACTTC
TRBV4-2	TRBJ2-5	NA	NA	15	CASSGPGAAQETQYF	TGTGCCAGCAGCGGGCCGGGAGCGGCACAAGAGACCCAGTACTTC